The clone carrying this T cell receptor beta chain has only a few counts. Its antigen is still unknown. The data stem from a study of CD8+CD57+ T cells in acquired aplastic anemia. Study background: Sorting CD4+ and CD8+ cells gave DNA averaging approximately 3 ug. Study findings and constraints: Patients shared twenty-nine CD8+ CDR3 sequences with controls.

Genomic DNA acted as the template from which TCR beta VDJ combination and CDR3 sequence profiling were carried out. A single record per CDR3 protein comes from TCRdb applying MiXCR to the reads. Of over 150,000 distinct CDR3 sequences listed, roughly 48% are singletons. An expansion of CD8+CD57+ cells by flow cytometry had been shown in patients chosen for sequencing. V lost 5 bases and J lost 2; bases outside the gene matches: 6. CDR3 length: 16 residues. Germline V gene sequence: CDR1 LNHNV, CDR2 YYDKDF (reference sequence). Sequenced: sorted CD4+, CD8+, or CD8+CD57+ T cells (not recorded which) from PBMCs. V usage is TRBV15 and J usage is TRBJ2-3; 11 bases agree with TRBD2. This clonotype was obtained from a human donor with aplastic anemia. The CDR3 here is CATSALAGAITDTQYF. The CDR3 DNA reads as TGTGCCACCAGCGCACTAGCGGGGGCCATCACAGATACGCAGTATTTT.